A single sample gave rise to the 29 T cell receptor beta chains below, sequenced in a study of CD8+CD57+ T cells in acquired aplastic anemia. Sequencing was done on patients that had shown CD8+CD57+ cell expansion by flow cytometry. Genomic DNA acted as the template from which TCR beta VDJ combination and CDR3 sequence profiling were carried out. One entry per CDR3 protein, called by TCRdb with MiXCR from the reads. Counted here are roughly 190,000 distinct CDR3 sequences, less than 60% occurring once; the ten biggest clones make up approximately 9.7%. Input material: sorted CD4+, CD8+, or CD8+CD57+ T cells (not recorded which) from PBMCs. These receptors all come from a human donor with aplastic anemia.

In its sample, this clonotype was seen a few times. The chain employs TRBV7-9 and TRBJ1-2; D is unclear. Trimming removed 1 base from V and 8 bases from J, with 8 bases in between. Germline V gives CDR1 SEHNR, CDR2 FQNEAQ (reference sequence). CDR3 size: 12 residues. In DNA, the CDR3 is TGTGCCAGCAGCTTAGATACACGCGGCTACACCTTC. Amino acid sequence: CASSLDTRGYTF.

This clonotype was picked up a small number of times. The rearrangement links TRBV2 to TRBJ1-3; D not resolved. Germline V gene data show CDR1 as SNHLY and CDR2 as FYNNEI. Trimming shortened V by 4 bases and J by 0 bases, and 4 bases separated the two germline ends. This CDR3 region has 13 residues. CDR3 nucleotides: TGTGCCAGCAGTGCGGGCTCTGGAAACACCATATATTTT. Amino acid sequence: CASSAGSGNTIYF. Full variable domain (missing parts from reference TRBV2 and TRBJ1-3): EPEVTQTPSHQVTQMGQEVILRCVPISNHLYFYWYRQILGQKVEFLVSFYNNEISEKSEIFDDQFSVERPDGSNFTLKIRSTKLEDSAMYFCASSAGSGNTIYFGEGSWLTVV.

The chain combines TRBV2 with TRBJ2-6; D ambiguous. Trimming pared 6 bases from V and 2 bases from J, leaving 11 bases between. The germline CDR1 and CDR2 sequences are SNHLY and FYNNEI. The CDR3 totals 15 residues. As DNA, the CDR3 is TGTGCCAGCAGCCGGGTGGCGGCTGGGGCCAACGTCCTGACTTTC. Residues: CASSRVAAGANVLTF.

The chain couples TRBV4-1 to TRBJ1-5; D is ambiguous. Germline V lookup: CDR1 MGHRA, CDR2 YSYEKL. CDR3 size: 16 residues. V dropped 0 bases and J dropped 2 bases, with 11 bases sitting between them. The CDR3 protein is CASSQDYRVGNQPQHF. CDR3 nucleotides: TGCGCCAGCAGCCAAGATTATAGGGTTGGCAATCAGCCCCAGCATTTT.

This chain uses TRBV20-1 with TRBJ2-5; TRBD2 is a possible D gene (5 bases). CDR3 length equals 13 residues. Germline V gives CDR1 DFQATT, CDR2 SNEGSKA (reference sequence). V dropped 3 bases and J dropped 1 base, with 9 bases sitting between them. The CDR3: CSARRRTQETQYF. CDR3 nucleotide sequence: TGCAGTGCTAGGAGGAGGACCCAAGAGACCCAGTACTTC.

This clonotype occurred many times. This sequence joins TRBV6-5 and TRBJ1-1; D may be TRBD1 (6 bases). CDR3 length equals 14 residues. Germline CDR1 reads MNHEY; CDR2 reads SVGAGI. Deletions cut 2 bases from V and 1 base from J, with 8 bases between. Written as DNA, the CDR3 is TGTGCCAGCAGTTACACGGGGGCGAACACTGAAGCTTTCTTT. This gives the protein CASSYTGANTEAFF.

This chain joins TRBV19 and TRBJ2-3, with 9 nucleotides matching TRBD1. The CDR3 sequence is 16 residues long. V shed 3 bases and J 2 bases; nucleotides not matched to a gene: 6. Looked up from germline, CDR1 is LNHDA and CDR2 is SQIVND (reference sequence). The DNA of the CDR3 is TGTGCCAGTAGTATTTGGGGGACAGGGAACACAGATACGCAGTATTTT. It yields the protein CASSIWGTGNTDTQYF.

The chain has TRBV19 and TRBJ1-4, with D hard to call. Germline CDR1 LNHDA, CDR2 SQIVND (reference sequence). The CDR3 covers 15 residues. Trimming took off 3 bases at V and 4 bases at J, with 12 bases between the two ends. The CDR3 nucleotides read TGTGCCAGTAGTATTCCCTGGGAGTATAATGAAAAACTGTTTTTT. Its protein is CASSIPWEYNEKLFF.

The J gene is TRBJ2-7, the V gene TRBV11-2; 14 positions match TRBD2. Germline CDR1 and CDR2: SGHAT and FQNNGV. This CDR3 comprises 17 residues. V shed 5 bases and J 0 bases; nucleotides not matched to a gene: 6. DNA for the CDR3: TGTGCCAGCAGCCTGGGACTAGCGGGAGCAACCTCCTACGAGCAGTACTTC. It translates to CASSLGLAGATSYEQYF.

This clonotype was detected only a few times. CDR3 nucleotide sequence: TGTGCCAGCAGCCCACAGGGGTATAGCAATCAGCCCCAGCATTTT. This encodes CASSPQGYSNQPQHF. The V call is TRBV5-8, the J call TRBJ1-5, with 7 bases identical to TRBD1. This CDR3 comprises 15 residues. Germline lookup yields CDR1 SGHTS and CDR2 YDEGEE. Unmatched junction bases numbered 4, after V lost 4 bases and J lost 0 bases.

The chain couples TRBV5-8 to TRBJ2-5; no definite D call. Trimming shortened V by 6 bases and J by 9 bases, and 12 bases separated the two germline ends. There are 11 residues in the CDR3. CDR1 SGHTS and CDR2 YDEGEE come from the germline V gene. The DNA for the CDR3 is TGTGCCAGCACTCCTGACATGGCCCAGTACTTC. As protein: CASTPDMAQYF.

This clonotype occurred a few times. The V call is TRBV20-1, the J call TRBJ1-3; 7 nucleotides agree with TRBD1. The CDR3 spans 16 residues. V gave up 5 bases and J gave up 0 bases; unmatched junction bases: 10. The germline gives CDR1 DFQATT, CDR2 SNEGSKA (reference sequence). The CDR3 here is CSAGGRTGVSGNTIYF. CDR3 nucleotide sequence: TGCAGTGCTGGGGGCCGGACAGGCGTCTCTGGAAACACCATATATTTT.

This clonotype appeared many times. Written as DNA, the CDR3 is TGTGCCAGCAGTGAAAGTGGAGGGCGGTCAGATACGCAGTATTTT. Protein sequence: CASSESGGRSDTQYF. This chain links TRBV6-1 with TRBJ2-3, with a weak D call TRBD2 (6 bases). Between the trimmed V and J ends, which lost 2 bases and 4 bases, there was a span of 13 bases. The CDR3 loop spans 15 amino acids. Germline loops: CDR1 MNHNS, CDR2 SASEGT.

The genes are TRBV2 and TRBJ2-7, with D perhaps TRBD1 (6 bases). The germline V gene encodes CDR1 SNHLY and CDR2 FYNNEI. V was clipped by 6 bases and J by 6 bases, with 12 bases between them. This CDR3 has 12 amino acids. The CDR3 nucleotides are TGTGCCAGCAGCGCACAGGGTGGCGAGCAGTACTTC. As protein: CASSAQGGEQYF. The full variable domain, rest sourced from reference TRBV2 and TRBJ2-7, is EPEVTQTPSHQVTQMGQEVILRCVPISNHLYFYWYRQILGQKVEFLVSFYNNEISEKSEIFDDQFSVERPDGSNFTLKIRSTKLEDSAMYFCASSAQGGEQYFGPGTRLTVT.

On this clonotype itself: This may stem from a read error, because a much larger clone lies one nucleotide away. This chain connects TRBV6-2 or TRBV6-3 to TRBJ1-6, with D hard to call. This CDR3 contains 17 residues. Germline CDR1 and CDR2: MNHEY and SVGEGT. The chain's CDR3 is CASSYSRGSSYNSPPHF. In DNA form, the CDR3 reads TGTGCCAGCAGTTACTCGAGAGGGAGCTCCTATAATTCACCCCCCCACTTT.

This clonotype was counted only a few times. This chain links TRBV29-1 with TRBJ2-2, with 10 bases that match TRBD2. The CDR3 totals 14 residues. V lost 7 bases and J lost 8; bases outside the gene matches: 10. From germline, CDR1 is SQVTM and CDR2 ANQGSEA. CDR3 nucleotide sequence: TGCAGCGCCGGGACTAGCGCCGGAGGAGGGGAGCTGTTTTTT. Residues: CSAGTSAGGGELFF.

This clonotype was seen repeatedly, ten times or more. The chain combines TRBV19 with TRBJ1-5; D call uncertain. Trimming stripped 4 bases from V and 5 bases from J, with 15 bases between. The CDR3 totals 15 residues. Germline lookup yields CDR1 LNHDA and CDR2 SQIVND (reference sequence). This CDR3 is CASSSRRGPYQPQHF. The CDR3 DNA reads as TGTGCCAGTAGTAGTCGGAGAGGCCCTTATCAGCCCCAGCATTTT.

The chain recombines TRBV12-3 or TRBV12-4 with TRBJ2-2; 9 nucleotides line up with TRBD1. The CDR3 contains 16 residues. V gave up 2 bases and J gave up 6 bases; unmatched junction bases: 7. Here the CDR3 DNA reads TGTGCCAGCAGTTTACTACAGGGGGCTTTCGCCGGGGAGCTGTTTTTT. It is translated as CASSLLQGAFAGELFF.

This clonotype was found many times. CDR3 sequence (DNA): TGTGCCAGCAGCTTCGACAGGGGAAGCGAGACCCAGTACTTC. It encodes CASSFDRGSETQYF. This sequence joins TRBV5-4 and TRBJ2-5; 8 bases match TRBD1. The CDR3 loop spans 14 amino acids. From germline, CDR1 is SGHNT and CDR2 YYREEE (reference sequence). V trimming: 2 bases; J trimming: 5 bases; junction bases outside the gene matches: 5.

This clonotype was counted a few times. The chain joins TRBV15 to TRBJ1-2; TRBD1 aligns across 7 bases. Trimming at V came to 3 bases and at J to 8 bases, leaving 9 bases not matched to a gene. This CDR3 is 14 amino acids long. Germline values: CDR1 LNHNV, CDR2 YYDKDF (reference sequence). CDR3 nucleotide sequence: TGTGCCACCAGCAGTGAACAGGGGTGGCGGGGCTACACCTTC. Encoded protein: CATSSEQGWRGYTF. Based on the CDR3 plus reference TRBV15 and TRBJ1-2, the full variable domain is DAMVIQNPRYQVTQFGKPVTLSCSQTLNHNVMYWYQQKSSQAPKLLFHYYDKDFNNEADTPDNFQSRRPNTSFCFLDIRSPGLGDTAMYLCATSSEQGWRGYTFGSGTRLTVV.

V usage is TRBV20-1 and J usage is TRBJ2-7; possibly TRBD1 for D (7 bases). Germline CDR1 DFQATT, CDR2 SNEGSKA (reference sequence). Trimming stripped 4 bases from V and 0 bases from J, with 13 bases between. The CDR3 totals 14 residues. The CDR3 DNA follows: TGCAGTGCTAAAGACAGGGAGGACTCCTACGAGCAGTACTTC. Translation gives CSAKDREDSYEQYF.

Many counts were recorded for this clonotype. The DNA for the CDR3 is TGTGCCAGCAGCTTAGCGCGGGGGGGGAATTACGAGCAGTACTTC. It yields the protein CASSLARGGNYEQYF. This chain links TRBV7-2 with TRBJ2-7; TRBD2 matches at 9 bases. J lost 4 bases, V lost 0 bases, and 4 bases had no gene match. CDR3 size: 15 residues. Germline CDR1 is SGHTA and CDR2 is FQGNSA.

This clonotype has just a few counts. V and J are TRBV11-2 and TRBJ1-2, with 8 positions matching TRBD1. After removal of 5 bases from V and 1 base from J, the junction contained 12 bases not matched to a gene. The CDR3 runs 17 residues. Germline CDR1 reads SGHAT; CDR2 reads FQNNGV. The CDR3 loop reads CASSHQGAQSRNYGYTF. As DNA, the CDR3 is TGTGCCAGCAGCCATCAGGGGGCCCAGTCCCGTAACTATGGCTACACCTTC.

Comment on this clonotype: This may be a read error: a much more frequent sequence differs by one nucleotide. The V gene is TRBV4-1, the J gene TRBJ2-6; no clear D gene. The germline gives CDR1 MGHRA, CDR2 YSYEKL. The CDR3 runs 17 residues. Trimming pared 1 base from V and 3 bases from J, leaving 13 bases between. CDR3 in DNA: TGCGCCAGCAGCCAAGGACGTTCCTACTTTGGGGCCAACGTCCTGACTTTC. Translated, it gives CASSQGRSYFGANVLTF.

This clonotype came up many times. This rearrangement joins TRBV6-1 to TRBJ1-1; D remains unclear. The CDR3 loop spans 15 amino acids. Trimming left V 4 bases short and J 0 bases short, with 12 bases between. CDR1 is MNHNS and CDR2 is SASEGT in the germline V gene. The CDR3 DNA reads TGTGCCAGCAGTGTGGAGGGCCAATTGAACACTGAAGCTTTCTTT. It yields the protein CASSVEGQLNTEAFF.

Many counts were recorded for this clonotype. CDR3 DNA: TGCAGTGCTAGATTTAGGAGGGAGCAGTACTTC. Its translation: CSARFRREQYF. The chain joins TRBV20-1 to TRBJ2-7, with a tentative D call TRBD2 (5 bases). The V and J ends lost 2 bases and 7 bases respectively, with 9 bases between them. The CDR3 runs to 11 residues. The V gene's germline CDR1 is DFQATT and CDR2 SNEGSKA (reference sequence).

The chain recombines TRBV19 with TRBJ2-1; TRBD2 matches 8 bases. The J segment lost 5 bases and the V segment lost 3 bases, leaving 6 bases of the junction unmatched. The CDR3 has 15 residues. Germline V lookup: CDR1 LNHDA, CDR2 SQIVND (reference sequence). DNA of the CDR3: TGTGCCAGTAGTATTCCGGGACTAGTCAACAATGAGCAGTTCTTC. Translation gives CASSIPGLVNNEQFF.

The V gene is TRBV15, the J gene TRBJ1-1; D is unresolved. CDR1 LNHNV and CDR2 YYDKDF come from the germline V gene (reference sequence). There are 13 residues in the CDR3. V lost 4 bases to trimming and J lost 0 bases, with 6 bases between them. The CDR3 sequence: CATSIVLNTEAFF. CDR3 coding DNA: TGTGCCACCAGCATAGTTCTGAACACTGAAGCTTTCTTT.

The chain links TRBV3-1 to TRBJ2-2; D possibly matches TRBD1 or TRBD2 (5 bases each). Deletions cut 5 bases from V and 8 bases from J, with 18 bases between. The germline CDR1 and CDR2 sequences are LGHDT and YNNKEL (reference sequence). The CDR3 has 15 residues. The CDR3 sequence is CASSKMGRGRGELFF. CDR3 nucleotides: TGTGCCAGCAGCAAGATGGGACGCGGAAGGGGGGAGCTGTTTTTT.